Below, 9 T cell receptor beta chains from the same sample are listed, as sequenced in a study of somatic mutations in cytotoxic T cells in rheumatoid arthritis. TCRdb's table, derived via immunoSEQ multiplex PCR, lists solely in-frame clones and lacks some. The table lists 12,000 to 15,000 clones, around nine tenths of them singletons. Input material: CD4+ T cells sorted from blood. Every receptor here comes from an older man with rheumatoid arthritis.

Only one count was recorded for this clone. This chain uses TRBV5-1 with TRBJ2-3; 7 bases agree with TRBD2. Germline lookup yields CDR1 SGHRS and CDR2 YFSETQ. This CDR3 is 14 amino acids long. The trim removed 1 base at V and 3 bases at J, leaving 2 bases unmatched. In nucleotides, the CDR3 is TGCGCCAGCAGCTTGCTGGGAGGGACAGATACGCAGTATTTT. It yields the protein CASSLLGGTDTQYF.

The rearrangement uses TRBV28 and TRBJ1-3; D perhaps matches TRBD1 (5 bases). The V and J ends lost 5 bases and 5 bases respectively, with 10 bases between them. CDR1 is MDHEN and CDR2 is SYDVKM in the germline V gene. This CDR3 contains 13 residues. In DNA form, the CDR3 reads TGTGCCAGCAGTAGGACATTACGAAACACCATATATTTT. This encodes CASSRTLRNTIYF.

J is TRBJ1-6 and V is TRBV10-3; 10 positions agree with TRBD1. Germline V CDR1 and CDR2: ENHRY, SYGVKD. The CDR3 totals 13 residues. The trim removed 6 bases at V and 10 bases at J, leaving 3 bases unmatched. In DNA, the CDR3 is TGTGCCATCAGCGGACAGGGGGTATCACCCCTCCACTTT. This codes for CAISGQGVSPLHF.

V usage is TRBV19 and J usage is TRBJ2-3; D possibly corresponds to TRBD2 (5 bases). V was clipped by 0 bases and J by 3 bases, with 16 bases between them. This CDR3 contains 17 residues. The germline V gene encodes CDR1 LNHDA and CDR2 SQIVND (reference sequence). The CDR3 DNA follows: TGTGCCAGTAGTATAGATCTTGGGAGTTTTGAGACAGATACGCAGTATTTT. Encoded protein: CASSIDLGSFETDTQYF.

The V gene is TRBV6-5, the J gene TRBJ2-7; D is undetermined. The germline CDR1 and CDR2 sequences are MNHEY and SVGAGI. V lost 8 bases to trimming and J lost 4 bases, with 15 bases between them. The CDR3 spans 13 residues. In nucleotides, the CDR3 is TGTGCCAGCCGCGGAGATTTCCGTTACGAGCAGTACTTC. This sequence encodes CASRGDFRYEQYF.

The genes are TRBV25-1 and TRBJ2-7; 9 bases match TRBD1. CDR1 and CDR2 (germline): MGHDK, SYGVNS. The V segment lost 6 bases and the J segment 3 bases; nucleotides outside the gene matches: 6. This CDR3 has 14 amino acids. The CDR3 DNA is TGTGCCAGCAGAGGGACAGGGAAAGGCTACGAGCAGTACTTC. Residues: CASRGTGKGYEQYF.

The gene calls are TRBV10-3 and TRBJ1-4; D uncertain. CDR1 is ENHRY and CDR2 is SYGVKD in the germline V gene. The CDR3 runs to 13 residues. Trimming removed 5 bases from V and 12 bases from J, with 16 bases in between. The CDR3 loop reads CAISSGRDFELFF. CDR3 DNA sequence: TGTGCCATCAGTTCTGGGCGAGATTTTGAACTGTTTTTT.

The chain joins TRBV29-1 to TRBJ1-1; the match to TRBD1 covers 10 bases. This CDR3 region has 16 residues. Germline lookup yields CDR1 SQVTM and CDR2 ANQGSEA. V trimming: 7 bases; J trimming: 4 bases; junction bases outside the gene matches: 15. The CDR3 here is CSAQEGRDRGSTEAFF. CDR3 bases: TGCAGCGCCCAGGAGGGACGGGACAGGGGATCCACTGAAGCTTTCTTT.

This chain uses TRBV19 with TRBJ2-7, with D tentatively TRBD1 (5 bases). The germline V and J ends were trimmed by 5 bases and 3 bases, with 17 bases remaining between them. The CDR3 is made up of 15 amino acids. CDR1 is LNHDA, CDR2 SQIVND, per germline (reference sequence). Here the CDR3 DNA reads TGTGCCAGTAGTCCCGCCGGACAAAGGTTCTACGAGCAGTACTTC. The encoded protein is CASSPAGQRFYEQYF.